This TCR beta chain was identified in a study of early T cells in non-severe SARS-CoV-2 infection. On the study more broadly: The chains were unpaired, and the sequenced material was bulk RNA from unsorted whole blood. Regarding the study as a whole: Database matching using VDJdb favored anti-spike CD8 responses, with private and CD4 specificities left missing.

Trimming shortened V by 4 bases and J by 1 base, and 12 bases separated the two germline ends. The CDR3 covers 14 residues. Germline V gene sequence: CDR1 SQVTM, CDR2 ANQGSEA. Individual cDNA molecules were tagged with unique molecular identifiers, the study reported. TCRdb redid the calling of the 5' RACE reads with MiXCR, one entry per CDR3 protein. The data hold fewer than 65,000 distinct CDR3 sequences, with approximately 6% observed a single time. On this clonotype itself: Its specificity is unknown.

This clonotype was obtained from an adult who was a healthcare worker with PCR-confirmed SARS-CoV-2 infection or an uninfected control (not recorded which). The gene calls are TRBV29-1 and TRBJ2-3, with D possibly TRBD1 on 6 matching bases. Specimen: whole blood, collected at baseline. The CDR3 DNA reads as TGCAGCGTTGGGGGACAAACCGGCACAGATACGCAGTATTTT. The encoded protein is CSVGGQTGTDTQYF.